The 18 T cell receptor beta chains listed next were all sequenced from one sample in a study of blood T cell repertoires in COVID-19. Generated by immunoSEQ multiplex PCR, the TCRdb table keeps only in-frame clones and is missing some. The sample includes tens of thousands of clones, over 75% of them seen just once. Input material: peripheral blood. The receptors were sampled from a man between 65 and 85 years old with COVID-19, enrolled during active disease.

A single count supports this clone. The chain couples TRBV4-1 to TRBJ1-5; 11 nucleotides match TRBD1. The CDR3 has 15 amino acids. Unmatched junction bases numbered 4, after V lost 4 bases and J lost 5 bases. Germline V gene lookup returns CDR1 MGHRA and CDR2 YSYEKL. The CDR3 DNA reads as TGCGCCAGCAGCCCCTTGGGACAGGGGGATCAGCCCCAGCATTTT. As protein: CASSPLGQGDQPQHF.

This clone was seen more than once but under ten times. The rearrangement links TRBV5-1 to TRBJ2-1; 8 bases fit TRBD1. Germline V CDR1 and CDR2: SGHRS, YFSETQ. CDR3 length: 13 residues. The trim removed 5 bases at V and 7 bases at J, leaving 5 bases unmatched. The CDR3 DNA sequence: TGCGCCAGCAGAGATCACAGGGGGAATGAGCAGTTCTTC. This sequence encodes CASRDHRGNEQFF.

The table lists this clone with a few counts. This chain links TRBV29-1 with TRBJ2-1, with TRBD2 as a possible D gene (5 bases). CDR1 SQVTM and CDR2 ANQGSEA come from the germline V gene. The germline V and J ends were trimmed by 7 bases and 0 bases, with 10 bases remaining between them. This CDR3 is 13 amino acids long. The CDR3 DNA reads TGCAGCGGCTGGAGCGGCTCCTACAATGAGCAGTTCTTC. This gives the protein CSGWSGSYNEQFF.

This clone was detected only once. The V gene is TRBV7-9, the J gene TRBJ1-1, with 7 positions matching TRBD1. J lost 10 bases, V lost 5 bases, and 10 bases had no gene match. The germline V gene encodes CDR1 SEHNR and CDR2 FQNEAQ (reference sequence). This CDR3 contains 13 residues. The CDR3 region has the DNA TGTGCCAGCAGCGTCAACAGGGGAAATCCAGCTTTCTTT. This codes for CASSVNRGNPAFF.

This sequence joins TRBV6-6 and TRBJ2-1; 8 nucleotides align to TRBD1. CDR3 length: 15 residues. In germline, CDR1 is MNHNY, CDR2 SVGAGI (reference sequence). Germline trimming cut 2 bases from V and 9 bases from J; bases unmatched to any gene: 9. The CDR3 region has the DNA TGTGCCAGCAGTTACACCGGGACAGGTGAGGGTGAGCAGTTCTTC. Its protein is CASSYTGTGEGEQFF.

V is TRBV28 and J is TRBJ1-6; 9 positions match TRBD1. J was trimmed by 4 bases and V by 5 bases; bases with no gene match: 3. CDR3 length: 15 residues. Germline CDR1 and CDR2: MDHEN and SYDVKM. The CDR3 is CASSAGTGYNSPLHF. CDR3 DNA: TGTGCCAGCAGTGCCGGGACAGGGTATAATTCACCCCTCCACTTT.

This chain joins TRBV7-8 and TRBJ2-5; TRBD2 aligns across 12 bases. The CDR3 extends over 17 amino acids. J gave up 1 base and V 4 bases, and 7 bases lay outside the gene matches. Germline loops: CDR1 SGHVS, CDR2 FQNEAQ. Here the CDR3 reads CASSWKLAGGPQETQYF. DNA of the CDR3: TGTGCCAGCAGCTGGAAACTAGCGGGAGGCCCCCAAGAGACCCAGTACTTC. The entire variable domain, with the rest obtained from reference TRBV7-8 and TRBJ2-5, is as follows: GAGVSQSPRYKVAKRGQDVALRCDPISGHVSLFWYQQALGQGPEFLTYFQNEAQLDKSGLPSDRFFAERPEGSVSTLKIQRTQQEDSAVYLCASSWKLAGGPQETQYFGPGTRLLVL.

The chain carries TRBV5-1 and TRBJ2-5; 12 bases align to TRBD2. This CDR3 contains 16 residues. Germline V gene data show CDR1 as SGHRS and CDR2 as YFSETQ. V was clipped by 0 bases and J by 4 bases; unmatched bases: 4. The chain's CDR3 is CASSLVLAGGGETQYF. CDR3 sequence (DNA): TGCGCCAGCAGCTTGGTTCTAGCGGGAGGGGGAGAGACCCAGTACTTC.

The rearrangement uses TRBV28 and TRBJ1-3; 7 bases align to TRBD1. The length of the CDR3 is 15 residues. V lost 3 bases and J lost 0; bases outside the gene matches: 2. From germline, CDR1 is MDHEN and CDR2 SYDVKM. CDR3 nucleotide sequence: TGTGCCAGCAGTTTGGGACAGTTCTCTGGAAACACCATATATTTT. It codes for CASSLGQFSGNTIYF. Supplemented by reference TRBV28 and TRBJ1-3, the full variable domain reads DVKVTQSSRYLVKRTGEKVFLECVQDMDHENMFWYRQDPGLGLRLIYFSYDVKMKEKGDIPEGYSVSREKKERFSLILESASTNQTSMYLCASSLGQFSGNTIYFGEGSWLTVV.

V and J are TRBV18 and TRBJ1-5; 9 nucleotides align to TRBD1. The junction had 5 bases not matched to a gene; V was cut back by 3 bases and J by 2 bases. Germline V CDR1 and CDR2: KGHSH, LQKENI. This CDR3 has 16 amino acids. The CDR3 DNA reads TGTGCCAGCTCACCCTACAGGGGGCGAGGCAATCAGCCCCAGCATTTT. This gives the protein CASSPYRGRGNQPQHF.

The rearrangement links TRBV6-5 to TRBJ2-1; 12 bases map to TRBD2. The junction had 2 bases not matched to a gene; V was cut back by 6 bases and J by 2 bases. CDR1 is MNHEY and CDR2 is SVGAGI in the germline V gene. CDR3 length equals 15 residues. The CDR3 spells CASRSSGRAYNEQFF. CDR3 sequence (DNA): TGTGCCAGCAGGTCTAGCGGGAGGGCCTACAATGAGCAGTTCTTC.

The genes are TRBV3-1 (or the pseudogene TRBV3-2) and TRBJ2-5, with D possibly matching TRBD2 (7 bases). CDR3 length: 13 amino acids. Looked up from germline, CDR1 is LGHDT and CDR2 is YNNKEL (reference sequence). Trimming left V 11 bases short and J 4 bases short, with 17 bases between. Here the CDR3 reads CAARGGGVETQYF. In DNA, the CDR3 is TGTGCCGCAAGAGGCGGGGGCGTAGAGACCCAGTACTTC.

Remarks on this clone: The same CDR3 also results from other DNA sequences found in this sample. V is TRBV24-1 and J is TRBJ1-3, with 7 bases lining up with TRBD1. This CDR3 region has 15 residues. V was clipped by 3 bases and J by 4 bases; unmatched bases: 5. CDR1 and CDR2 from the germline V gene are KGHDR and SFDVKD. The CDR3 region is CATSDPRGSGNTIYF. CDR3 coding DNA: TGTGCCACCAGTGATCCCAGGGGGTCAGGAAACACCATATATTTT.

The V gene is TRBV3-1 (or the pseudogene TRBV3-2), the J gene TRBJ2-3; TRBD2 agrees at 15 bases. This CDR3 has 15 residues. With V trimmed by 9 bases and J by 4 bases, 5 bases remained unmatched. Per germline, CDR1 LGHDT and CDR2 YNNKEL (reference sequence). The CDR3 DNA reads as TGTGCCAGTGGGACTAGCGGGAGGAATGCAGATACGCAGTATTTT. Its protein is CASGTSGRNADTQYF.

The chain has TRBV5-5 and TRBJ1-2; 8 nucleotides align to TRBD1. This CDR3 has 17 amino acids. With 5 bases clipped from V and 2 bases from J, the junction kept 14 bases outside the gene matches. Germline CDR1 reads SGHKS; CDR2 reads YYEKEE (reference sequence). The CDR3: CASSSQLSGQGNYGYTF. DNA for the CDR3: TGTGCCAGCAGTTCTCAGCTCTCCGGACAGGGAAACTATGGCTACACCTTC. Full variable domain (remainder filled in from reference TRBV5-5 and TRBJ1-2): DAGVTQSPTHLIKTRGQQVTLRCSPISGHKSVSWYQQVLGQGPQFIFQYYEKEERGRGNFPDRFSARQFPNYSSELNVNALLLGDSALYLCASSSQLSGQGNYGYTFGSGTRLTVV.

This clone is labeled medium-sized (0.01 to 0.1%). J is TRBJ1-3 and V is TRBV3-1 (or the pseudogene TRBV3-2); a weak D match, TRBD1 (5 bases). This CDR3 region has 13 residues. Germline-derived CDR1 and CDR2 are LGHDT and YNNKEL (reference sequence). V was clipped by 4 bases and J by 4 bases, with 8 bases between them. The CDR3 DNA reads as TGTGCCAGCAGCCCCTCAGGGGGAAACACCATATATTTT. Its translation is CASSPSGGNTIYF.

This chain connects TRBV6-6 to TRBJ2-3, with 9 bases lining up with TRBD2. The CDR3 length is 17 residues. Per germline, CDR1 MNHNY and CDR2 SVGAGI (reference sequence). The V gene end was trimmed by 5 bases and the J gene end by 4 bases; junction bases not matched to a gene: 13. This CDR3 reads CASSQLPLAGVADTQYF. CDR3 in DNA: TGTGCCAGCAGTCAGCTTCCTTTAGCGGGAGTTGCAGATACGCAGTATTTT.

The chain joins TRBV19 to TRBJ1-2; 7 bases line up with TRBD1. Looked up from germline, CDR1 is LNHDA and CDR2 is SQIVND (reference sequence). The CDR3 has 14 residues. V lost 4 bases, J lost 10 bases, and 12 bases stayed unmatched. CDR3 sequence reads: CASSTVLRTGDYTF. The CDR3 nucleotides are TGTGCCAGTAGTACGGTCTTAAGGACAGGCGACTACACCTTC.